The 15 T cell receptor beta chains reported below all come from one sample, sequenced in a study of blood T cell repertoires in COVID-19. The data were produced by immunoSEQ multiplex PCR, yet TCRdb's version contains in-frame clones alone and is incomplete. This sample yields 150,000 to 200,000 clones, of which about 74% are seen a single time; roughly 8.6% belongs to the top ten. Sequenced input: peripheral blood. The source of these receptors is a man aged 55-75 years with acute or convalescent COVID-19.

V is TRBV6-5 and J is TRBJ1-1; no reliable D call. From germline, CDR1 is MNHEY and CDR2 SVGAGI. There are 14 residues in the CDR3. V dropped 0 bases and J dropped 1 base, with 6 bases sitting between them. The CDR3, as DNA: TGTGCCAGCAGTTACTCGGAGGGGAACACTGAAGCTTTCTTT. This sequence encodes CASSYSEGNTEAFF.

About this clone: The sample carries other DNA sequences with the same CDR3. V gene TRBV5-1 combines with J gene TRBJ1-1; TRBD1 matches 8 bases. V gave up 4 bases and J gave up 3 bases; unmatched junction bases: 5. Germline V gene lookup returns CDR1 SGHRS and CDR2 YFSETQ. CDR3 length: 14 residues. CDR3 coding DNA: TGCGCCAGCAGCCAGCAGGGGGCGTACACTGAAGCTTTCTTT. Translated, it gives CASSQQGAYTEAFF.

A single count supports this clone. The V and J genes are TRBV6-5 and TRBJ2-7; D perhaps matches TRBD2 (6 bases). In germline, CDR1 is MNHEY, CDR2 SVGAGI. The CDR3 is made up of 16 amino acids. Between the trimmed V and J ends, which lost 2 bases and 7 bases, there was a span of 21 bases. CDR3 coding DNA: TGTGCCAGCAGTTACGGTATGGGGACTCCGATGGGGGAGCAGTACTTC. It encodes CASSYGMGTPMGEQYF.

This chain connects TRBV5-6 to TRBJ2-1; TRBD1 matches at 8 bases. The length of the CDR3 is 14 residues. J was trimmed by 7 bases and V by 1 base; bases with no gene match: 4. Germline values: CDR1 SGHDT, CDR2 YYEEEE. CDR3 protein: CASSLSWTGNEQFF. The CDR3 DNA is TGTGCCAGCAGCTTGAGTTGGACAGGGAATGAGCAGTTCTTC.

This chain joins TRBV11-2 and TRBJ2-1; tentative D call: TRBD1 (5 bases). The V gene lost 4 bases and the J gene lost 5 bases, with 9 bases spanning the gap. This CDR3 has 13 amino acids. CDR1 is SGHAT and CDR2 is FQNNGV in the germline V gene. DNA of the CDR3: TGTGCCAGCAGCTCAATCAGGGACAATGAGCAGTTCTTC. This gives the protein CASSSIRDNEQFF.

The chain joins TRBV7-2 to TRBJ2-3, with D possibly being TRBD2 (5 bases). The V end was cut by 1 base, the J end by 2 bases, with 13 bases between. Germline V gives CDR1 SGHTA, CDR2 FQGNSA. CDR3 length equals 16 residues. CDR3 bases: TGTGCCAGCAGCTTAGGGGTTAGCGAGGTCACAGATACGCAGTATTTT. Its translation: CASSLGVSEVTDTQYF.

V and J are TRBV5-4 and TRBJ2-2; TRBD2 aligns across 16 bases. There are 17 residues in the CDR3. V lost 5 bases and J lost 6; bases outside the gene matches: 7. CDR1 and CDR2 from the germline V gene are SGHNT and YYREEE (reference sequence). The DNA of the CDR3 is TGTGCCAGCAGGGGGACTAGCGGGGGGGCCGATGCCGGGGAGCTGTTTTTT. It specifies CASRGTSGGADAGELFF.

In this sample, this clone turned up a few times. V is TRBV6-1 and J is TRBJ1-1; D is perhaps TRBD1 (6 bases). The germline gives CDR1 MNHNS, CDR2 SASEGT. V lost 2 bases and J 1 base, leaving 8 bases between the germline ends. The CDR3 loop spans 14 amino acids. The CDR3 is CASSEPGQNTEAFF. The CDR3 region has the DNA TGTGCCAGCAGTGAACCGGGACAGAACACTGAAGCTTTCTTT.

V and J are TRBV11-2 and TRBJ1-2; 8 nucleotides line up with TRBD1. The V gene end was trimmed by 4 bases and the J gene end by 2 bases; junction bases not matched to a gene: 9. Germline CDR1 SGHAT, CDR2 FQNNGV. The CDR3 runs 16 residues. The CDR3 region is CASSSIWTGKNYGYTF. CDR3 in DNA: TGTGCCAGCAGCTCTATATGGACAGGGAAAAACTATGGCTACACCTTC.

The chain has TRBV12-3 or TRBV12-4 and TRBJ1-2; no clear D gene. CDR3 size: 12 residues. V was pared by 3 bases and J by 4 bases, with 6 bases between. CDR3 sequence reads: CASSFELYGYTF. The CDR3 DNA is TGTGCCAGCAGTTTCGAACTCTATGGCTACACCTTC.

This CDR3 is CASSLALLAGGTDTQYF. The CDR3 DNA reads TGTGCCAGCAGCTTGGCCCTACTAGCGGGGGGAACAGATACGCAGTATTTT. The chain recombines TRBV5-6 with TRBJ2-3, with 12 nucleotides matching TRBD2. This CDR3 spans 17 amino acids. Germline CDR1 is SGHDT and CDR2 is YYEEEE. The V segment lost 0 bases and the J segment 3 bases; nucleotides outside the gene matches: 5.

This clone occurred once. The rearrangement joins TRBV9 to TRBJ2-1; 7 nucleotides align to TRBD2. Trimming removed 0 bases from V and 0 bases from J; junction bases left unmatched: 6. This CDR3 spans 17 amino acids. In germline, CDR1 is SGDLS, CDR2 YYNGEE. As DNA, the CDR3 is TGTGCCAGCAGCGTAGCTTGGGGAGGGTTCTCCTACAATGAGCAGTTCTTC. Translation: CASSVAWGGFSYNEQFF.

This clone was counted ten times or more. The rearrangement links TRBV2 to TRBJ2-7, with D unclear. CDR1 and CDR2 (germline): SNHLY, FYNNEI. Trimming cost V 8 bases and J 3 bases, with 5 bases left between them. The CDR3 is made up of 10 amino acids. CDR3 DNA: TGTGCCAGCCGAGACTACGAGCAGTACTTC. Protein product: CASRDYEQYF.

The CDR3 region is CASSQDTPGDGYTF. The CDR3 nucleotides read TGTGCCAGCAGCCAAGACACCCCAGGGGATGGCTACACCTTC. The V call is TRBV3-1 (or the pseudogene TRBV3-2), the J call TRBJ1-2, with a weak D call TRBD1 (6 bases). The ends were cut back, 0 bases at V and 6 bases at J, with 11 bases in the middle. Germline V gene lookup returns CDR1 LGHDT and CDR2 YNNKEL (reference sequence). The CDR3 sequence is 14 residues long.

The chain joins TRBV5-1 to TRBJ1-1, with unresolved D. Per the germline V gene, CDR1 is SGHRS and CDR2 is YFSETQ. This CDR3 comprises 14 residues. Trimming removed 0 bases from V and 1 base from J, with 7 bases in between. The CDR3 spells CASSLVEGNTEAFF. CDR3 DNA: TGCGCCAGCAGCTTGGTGGAGGGGAACACTGAAGCTTTCTTT.